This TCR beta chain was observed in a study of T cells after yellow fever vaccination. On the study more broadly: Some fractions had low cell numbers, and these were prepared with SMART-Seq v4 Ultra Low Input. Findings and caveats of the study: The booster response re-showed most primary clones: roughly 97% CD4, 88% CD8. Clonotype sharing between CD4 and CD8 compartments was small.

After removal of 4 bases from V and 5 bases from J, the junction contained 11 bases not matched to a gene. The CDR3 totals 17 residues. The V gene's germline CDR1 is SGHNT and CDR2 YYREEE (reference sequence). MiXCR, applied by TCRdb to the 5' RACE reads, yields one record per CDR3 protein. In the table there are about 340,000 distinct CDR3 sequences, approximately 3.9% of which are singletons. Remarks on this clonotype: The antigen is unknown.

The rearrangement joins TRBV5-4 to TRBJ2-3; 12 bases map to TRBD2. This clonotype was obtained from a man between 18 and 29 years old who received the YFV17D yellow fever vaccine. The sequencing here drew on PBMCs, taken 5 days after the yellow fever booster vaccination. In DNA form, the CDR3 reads TGTGCCAGCAGCAACCGACTAGCGGGGGAGCAAAGAGATACGCAGTATTTT. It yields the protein CASSNRLAGEQRDTQYF.